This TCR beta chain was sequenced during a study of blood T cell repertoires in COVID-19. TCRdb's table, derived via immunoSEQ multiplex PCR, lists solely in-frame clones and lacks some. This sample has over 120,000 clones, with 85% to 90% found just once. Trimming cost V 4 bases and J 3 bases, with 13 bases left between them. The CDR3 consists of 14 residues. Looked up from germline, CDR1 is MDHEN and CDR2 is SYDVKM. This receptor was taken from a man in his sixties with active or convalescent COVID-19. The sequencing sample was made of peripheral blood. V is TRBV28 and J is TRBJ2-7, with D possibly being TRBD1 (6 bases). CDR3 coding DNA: TGTGCCAGCAGTTCCAGACAGGTACACTACGAGCAGTACTTC. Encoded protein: CASSSRQVHYEQYF.